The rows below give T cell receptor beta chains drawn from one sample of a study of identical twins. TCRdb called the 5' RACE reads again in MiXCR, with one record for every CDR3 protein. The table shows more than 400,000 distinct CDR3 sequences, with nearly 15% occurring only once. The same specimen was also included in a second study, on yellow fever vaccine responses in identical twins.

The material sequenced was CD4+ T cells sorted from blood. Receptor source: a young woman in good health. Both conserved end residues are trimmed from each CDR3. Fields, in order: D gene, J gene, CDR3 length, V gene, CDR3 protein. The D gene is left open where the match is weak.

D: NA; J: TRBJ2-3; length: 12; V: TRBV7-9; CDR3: ASSSPASRDTQY
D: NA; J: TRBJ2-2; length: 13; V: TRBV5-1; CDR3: ASSDQIETTAELF
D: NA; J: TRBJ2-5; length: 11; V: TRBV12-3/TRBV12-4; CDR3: ASSPMYQETQY
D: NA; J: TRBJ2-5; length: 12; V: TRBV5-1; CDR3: ASSSGPRAETQY
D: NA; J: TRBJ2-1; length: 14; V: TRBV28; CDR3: ASSTYTGGAGGEQF
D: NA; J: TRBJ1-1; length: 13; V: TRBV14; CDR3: ASSQDWTPNTEAF
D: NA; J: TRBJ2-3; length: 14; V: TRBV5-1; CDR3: ASSPPEAGPTDTQY
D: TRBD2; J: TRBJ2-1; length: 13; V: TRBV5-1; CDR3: ASSYAGTSINEQF
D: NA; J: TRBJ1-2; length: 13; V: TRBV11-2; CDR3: ASSSTRDAVYGYT
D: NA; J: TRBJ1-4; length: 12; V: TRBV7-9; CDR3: ASSLASANEKLF
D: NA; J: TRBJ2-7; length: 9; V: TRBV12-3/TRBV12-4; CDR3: AITGSYEQY
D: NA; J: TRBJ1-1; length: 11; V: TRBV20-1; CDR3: SARDRPNTEAF
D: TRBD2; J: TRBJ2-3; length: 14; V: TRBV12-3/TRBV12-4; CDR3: ASSTSVLAGADTQY
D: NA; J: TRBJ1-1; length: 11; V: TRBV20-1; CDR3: SARAELSTEAF
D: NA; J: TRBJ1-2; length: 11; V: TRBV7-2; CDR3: ASSHPSQYGYT
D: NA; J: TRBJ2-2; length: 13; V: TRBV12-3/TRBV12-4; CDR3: ASSPQGVVTGELF
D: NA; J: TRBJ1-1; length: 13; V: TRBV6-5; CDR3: ASSYWAEMNTEAF
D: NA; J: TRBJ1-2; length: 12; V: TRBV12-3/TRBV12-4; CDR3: ASSLRGGTYGYT
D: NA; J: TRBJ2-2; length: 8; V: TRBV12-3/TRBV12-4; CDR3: ASSSGELF
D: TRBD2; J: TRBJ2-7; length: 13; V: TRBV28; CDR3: ASSMGLAGEYEQY
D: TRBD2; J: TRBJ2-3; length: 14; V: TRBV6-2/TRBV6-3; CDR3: ASSYSWGLAADTQY
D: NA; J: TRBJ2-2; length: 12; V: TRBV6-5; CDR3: ASSYEGDTGELF
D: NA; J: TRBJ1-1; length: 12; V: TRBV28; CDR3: ASNPGTVGTEAF
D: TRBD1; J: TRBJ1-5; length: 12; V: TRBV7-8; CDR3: ASSSTGGWMPQH
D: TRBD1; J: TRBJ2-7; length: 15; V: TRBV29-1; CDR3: SVSGTGVRSGQGEQY
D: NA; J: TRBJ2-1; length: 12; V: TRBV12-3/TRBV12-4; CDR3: ASSSEGPLNEQF
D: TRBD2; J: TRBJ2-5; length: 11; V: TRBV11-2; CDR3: ASSTTSLETQY
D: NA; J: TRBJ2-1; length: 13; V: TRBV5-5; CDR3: ASSTAVGSYNEQF
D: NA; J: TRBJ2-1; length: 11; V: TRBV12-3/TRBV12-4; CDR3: ASSVQLVPEQF
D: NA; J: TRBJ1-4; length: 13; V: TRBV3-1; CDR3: ASSPTEATNEKLF
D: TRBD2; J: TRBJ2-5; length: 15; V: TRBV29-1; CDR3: SVAATSGGPARLTQY
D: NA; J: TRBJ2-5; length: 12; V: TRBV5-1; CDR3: ASSFSTGRETQY
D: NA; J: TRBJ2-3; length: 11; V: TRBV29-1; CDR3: SVAPGATDTQY
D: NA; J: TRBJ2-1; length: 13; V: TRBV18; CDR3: ASSPLAAAYNEQF
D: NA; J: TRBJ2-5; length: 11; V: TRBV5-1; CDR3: ASTPLDLETQY
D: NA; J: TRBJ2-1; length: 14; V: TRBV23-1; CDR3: ASSQSETRTYNEQF
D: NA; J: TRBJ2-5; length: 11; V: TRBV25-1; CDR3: ASSEWMEETQY
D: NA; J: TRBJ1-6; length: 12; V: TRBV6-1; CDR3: ASSRDIWGPFLH
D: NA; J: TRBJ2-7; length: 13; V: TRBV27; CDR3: ASSFLTAPPYEQY
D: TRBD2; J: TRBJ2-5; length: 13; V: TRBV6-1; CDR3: ASRGGGTSQETQY
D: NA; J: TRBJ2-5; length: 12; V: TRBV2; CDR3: ASSPESGQETQY
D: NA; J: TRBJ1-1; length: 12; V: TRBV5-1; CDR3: ASSLLRVGAEAF
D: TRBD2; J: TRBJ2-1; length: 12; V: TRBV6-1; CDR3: ASSPSSGGGEQF
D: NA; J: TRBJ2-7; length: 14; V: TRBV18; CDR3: ASSPTLDRTGYEQY
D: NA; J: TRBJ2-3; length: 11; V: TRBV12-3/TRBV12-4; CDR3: ASSLYRTDTQY
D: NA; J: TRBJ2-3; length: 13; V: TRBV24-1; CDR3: ATTSSLRDGDTQY
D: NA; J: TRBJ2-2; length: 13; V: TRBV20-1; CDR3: SARDDSRGTGELF
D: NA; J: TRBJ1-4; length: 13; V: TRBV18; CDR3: ASSADSLRTEKLF
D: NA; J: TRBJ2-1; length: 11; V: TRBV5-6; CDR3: ASSFWGRNEQF
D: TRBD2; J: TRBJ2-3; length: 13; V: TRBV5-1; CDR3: ASSASGGATDTQY
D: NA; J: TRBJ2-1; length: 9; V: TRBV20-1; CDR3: IVTNTNEQF
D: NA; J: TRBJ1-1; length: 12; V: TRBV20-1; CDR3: SAKPRRMNTEAF
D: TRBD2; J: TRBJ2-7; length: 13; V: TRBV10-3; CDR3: AISESTSGRFEQY
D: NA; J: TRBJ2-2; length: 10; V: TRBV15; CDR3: ATSRDTGELF
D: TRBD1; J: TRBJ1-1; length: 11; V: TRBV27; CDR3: ASSSDRAPEAF